This TCR beta chain originates from a study of blood T cell repertoires in COVID-19. Study background: Sites in the United States, Italy and Spain provided acute and convalescent COVID-19 samples.

This CDR3 region has 13 residues. Trimming took off 3 bases at V and 6 bases at J, with 15 bases between the two ends. Germline loops: CDR1 DFQATT, CDR2 SNEGSKA (reference sequence). As processed by the authors: Amplification of reference gene primers provided the estimated nucleated cell counts. The assay was immunoSEQ multiplex PCR, and TCRdb's table has in-frame clones only and misses some. The DNA gave D and trimming, while V, J and clone size come from that table. In the table there are about 36,000 clones, nearly 90% of which are singletons. The chain uses TRBV20-1 and TRBJ2-7; D remains ambiguous. The receptor was derived from a man aged 55 to 70 with active or convalescent COVID-19. The material sequenced was peripheral blood. The CDR3 protein is CSASSRQHGEQYF. The CDR3 DNA sequence: TGCAGTGCTAGTTCCAGACAACACGGCGAGCAGTACTTC.